This T cell receptor (beta chain) was sequenced during a study of shared clonotypes between healthy human individuals. Naive CD8 isolation took CD45RO-negative cells positively selected for CCR7 and excluded terminally differentiated effector memory CD45RA+ cells. From germline, CDR1 is SGDLS and CDR2 YYNGEE. There are 16 residues in the CDR3. Trimming removed 3 bases at V and 1 base at J, with 13 bases between. Original processing methods: There were no quality scores in the junction-only immunoSEQ sequences, so filtering differed. Measured with immunoSEQ multiplex PCR; TCRdb has only the in-frame clones, and not every one. That table gives V, J and clone size, and the DNA gave D and trimming. The sample lists more than 550,000 clones, around 92% occurring once.

The genes are TRBV9 and TRBJ2-2; the D is unclear. The sample taken for sequencing was naive CD8+ T cells sorted from blood. The clonotype comes from a man younger than 40 in good health. The CDR3 DNA sequence: TGTGCCAGCAGCGGTGGCGTGACCTTGAACACCGGGGAGCTGTTTTTT. Translated: CASSGGVTLNTGELFF.